This T cell receptor (beta chain) appears in the sequencing data of a study of blood T cells in healthy people across ages (dated by TCRdb to 2014 to 2015). In the study overall: In model experiments, roughly one uniquely barcoded TCR beta cDNA molecule per two T cells was captured by template switching. To track age-related changes in TCR beta repertoire diversity, the study relied on deep sequencing normalized with unique cDNA molecular identifiers. The donors were divided into four age groups: young (average approximately 17 years), middle-aged (about 40), aged (about 60) and long-lived (roughly 82). Using the same blood draw, the study looked at two additional independent replicas of 1 million unique cDNA reads for two donors, one aged 18 to 30 and the other aged 80 or older.

In the case of this clonotype: Its antigen has not been determined. No qualities accompany the bases; no much larger clone lies one base away.

Library prep was done by 5' RACE. TCRdb lists the instrument as Illumina HiSeq 2500. The second PCR ran for about 7 to 11 cycles and used a J-beta primer mix along with a sample-barcoded 5' primer. A unique molecular identifier was introduced onto each TCR beta cDNA molecule by a template-switch 5' adaptor carrying 12 random nucleotides. At least 2.5 million CDR3-containing paired-end reads were obtained from each sample. All of the RNA was converted into first-strand cDNA using the Mint cDNA synthesis kit, with a TRBC-specific oligonucleotide serving as the primer. All cDNA was treated with uracil-DNA glycosylase and then went through a first 18-cycle PCR with the universal primers M1SS and BC2_uni_R. Regarding the original processing steps: Each sample was normalized by randomly selecting 1 million high-quality reads, each carrying a distinct molecular identifier. Reads with shared molecular identifiers were discarded instead of being binned into consensus sequences. MiTCR, run with a Q25 quality threshold and the strictest error-elimination algorithm, handled CDR3 identification, clonotype clustering and error correction. Lower-bound total TCR beta diversity was estimated with a nonparametric unseen species model using Euler transformation. The public reads were quality trimmed at Q25 with fastp and then assembled into clones with MiXCR by TCRdb, keeping productive beta chains. Rows merge per CDR3 protein into single entries with the most common DNA and genes. The V and J calls and clone size are TCRdb's, not the authors'. Present in this sample are some 760,000 distinct CDR3 sequences, 20% to 30% of which were seen just once. The ten most abundant clones make up under 4.5% of the sample.

The roughly 39 donors, aged about 6 to 95 years, were systemically healthy Caucasian individuals from Russia. Each donor gave about 9.7 milliliters of peripheral blood, drawn into EDTA-treated Vacutainer tubes. Ficoll-Paque density-gradient centrifugation was used to isolate PBMCs, with at least 7 million per sample. Total RNA, at least 6 micrograms per sample, was extracted from PBMCs with Trizol reagent. For every donor, flow cytometry on a PBMC aliquot measured the percentage of naive CD45RAhigh/CD27high T cells. CDR1 and CDR2 are read off the germline V gene (reference sequence) as SEHNR and FQNEAQ. Trimming takes 5 bases off V and 3 bases off J; junction bases not matched to a gene: 10. The CDR3 spans 17 residues, from the cysteine through the phenylalanine. Only the CDR3 region is kept as DNA, spanning 51 bases read in frame from base 1. The paper as a whole reports these results and caveats: Observed TCR beta diversity correlated strongly with the percentage of naive T cells measured by flow cytometry. Estimates of total diversity from one million sequenced T cells were regarded as lower bounds and underestimates. The CMV infection status of donors was not known, potentially confounding age-related changes in expanded clonotypes. Observed TCR beta diversity per million T cells fell roughly linearly with age, and a significant reduction was already apparent by age around 36. The long-lived group showed more naive CD4+ T cells, fewer expanded clones and increased TCR diversity than the aged group, suggesting age selection. Because profiling used bulk unsorted PBMCs, naive and antigen-experienced compartments could not be compared conclusively.

These sequences were also reported in another study, on T cells of mothers and their children. From the second report: Nine systemically healthy Caucasian individuals, comprising three mothers and their six children, were included as donors. cDNA synthesis consumed the entire amount of extracted RNA, loaded at roughly 1.5 ug RNA in each 15 ul reaction. Sample barcodes and 2-4 random nucleotides were added via the M1S primer in the second PCR. Over 8.5 million TCR beta CDR3 reads were obtained for each mother, and some 3.1 million reads were obtained for each child. Thymic selection shapes the output of TCR recombination in a similar way in related and unrelated pairs, and inherited differences have a minor effect. Normalized repertoire overlap was always slightly but never significantly higher in related than unrelated mother-child pairs. With a sensitivity of roughly 93 clones per million clonotypes, no persistent microchimeric T cell clones were detected. Deep NGS was used in the study to compare the TCR beta repertoires of mothers and children and to look for features that separate related mother-child pairs from unrelated individuals. Mothers averaged roughly 40 +/- 4 years of age and children averaged around 10 +/- 4 years. After adapters were ligated using NEBNext reagents, the libraries underwent 100+100 nt paired-end sequencing on an Illumina HiSeq 2000. To prevent cross-contamination, the mother and child libraries were prepared a month apart and were sequenced in separate runs. For each donor, somewhere between 500,000 and 2,000,000 distinct TCR beta clonotypes were identified. Naive TCR beta clonotypes were estimated from low-frequency clonotypes matched to each donor's FACS-determined naive share, without sorting.

This TCR was sampled from a boy between 10 and 17 years old in good health. Sample: blood. The V and J genes are TRBV7-9 and TRBJ1-3; TRBD1 fits 10 bases in the junction. The CDR3: CASSAGRQGAFGNTIYF. The DNA sequence is TGTGCCAGCAGCGCCGGAAGACAGGGGGCGTTTGGAAACACCATATATTTT.